The source of this TCR beta chain is a study of cytomegalovirus exposure and HLA in healthy donors (dated by TCRdb to about 2017). At the level of the whole study: An earlier analysis of about 560 of the donors reported approximately 300 Gb of sequence data and 117 million unique TCR beta sequences obtained from some 170 million T cells. Alongside the repertoire data, information on donor age, sex, ethnicity and CMV serostatus was compiled. The aim of the study was to test whether cataloging public T cell receptors could identify signatures of past pathogen exposure. In an earlier analysis of roughly 600 of the donors, high-throughput TCR beta sequencing was used to judge whether each TCR beta V gene segment behaved as functional or pseudogenic. HLA typing included class I and class II loci at four-digit resolution. Roughly 5 DR-DQ haplotypes were handled as single units for association and clustering, since linkage in the cohort was strong. Typing coverage varied by locus: about 629-630 donors for A, B, C, DRB1 and DQB1; around 560 for DQA1; over 600 for DPA1; roughly 450 for DPB1. The study profiled the T cell repertoires of more than 500 subjects by immunosequencing and related them to cytomegalovirus serostatus. Of the 300 to 450 genotyped donors, approximately 80% fell in the genetic ancestry cluster associated with self-reported Caucasian donors. High-throughput TCR immunosequencing, statistical association of individual TCRs with disease status, and machine learning were combined to predict cytomegalovirus infection status. All discovery cohort repertoires had been generated on a single sequencing platform. A separate validation cohort of approximately 120 different subjects was used in addition to the 666-subject first cohort. Rather than drawing on any new phenotypic data, the later analysis identified candidate immune exposures from TCR beta sequences and the way those sequences occurred across donors. Among about 370 genotyped donors of the cohort, an average of approximately 220,000 unique TCR beta nucleotide sequences was sequenced per donor, of which about 18% were non-productive. Around 320 gigabases of sequencing data and tens of millions of unique TCR sequences were included in an early release covering several hundred HLA-typed donors. To study patterns of TCR occurrence, a later analysis re-analyzed previously published TCR beta repertoires from 650 to 750 donors and added high-resolution HLA genotyping. Genome-wide SNP genotypes for about three fifths of the 666 donors were used in a later genetic analysis, which treated that subset as a discovery cohort. Study-level results and caveats: An earlier analysis of approximately 530 of the donors showed that most TCR beta V segments appeared in productive rearrangements either about 87% or about 30% of the time, which broadly matched IMGT annotations. An association between a missense DCLRE1C variant and V-gene and J-gene trimming of TCR beta chains was found in a later genetic analysis and replicated in an independent cohort. Most TCR sequences were observed very rarely across donors, whereas some public TCRs were present in many individuals. A further reported finding was that TCR beta sequences accurately predicted the HLA-A and HLA-B alleles for most subjects in the first cohort. CMV serostatus was the only immune exposure information available for the cohort. Strong co-occurrence of HLA alleles, especially DR and DQ, made assigning TCR associations to individual alleles difficult. Because some donors lacked HLA typing at each locus, the association tests relied only on the typed subset. The classifier was reported to diagnose cytomegalovirus status with high specificity and sensitivity in both the original cohort and the validation cohort. A cluster of highly shared sequence variants was judged likely to represent a technical artifact of the sequencing pipeline. The cohort was sequenced for TCR beta chains only, and without alpha or paired-chain data the features that could be detected were limited. Correlated functional status among segregating V segments might be attributable to linkage disequilibrium, but an unknown experimental factor could not be ruled out. A later analysis found that HLA-associated TCR beta chains were more clonally expanded and had lower generation probabilities than equally common non-associated chains. A later analysis reported that several top co-occurrence clusters appeared linked to parvovirus B19, influenza, CMV and Epstein-Barr virus. Sequencing depth was assumed to be roughly uniform across donors in the presence/absence analyses, though that assumption may not hold. The authors suggested that the approach could potentially be generalized to other disease states and immunological phenotypes. In a later analysis, TCR association rates were found to vary across HLA loci, with the most associated TCRs seen for DRB1 alleles and the fewest for HLA-C alleles. Approximately 16 rarely observed V segments, including chromosome 9 orphons, were excluded from the earlier analysis of some 590 of the donors because counts were too low. The study listed 150 to 200 TCR beta chains as associated with cytomegalovirus. Three of the identified cytomegalovirus-associated TCR beta chains were confirmed in vitro to be specific for cytomegalovirus antigens. Because the 87-base-pair reads could not distinguish some IMGT-functional V segments, including TRBV6-2 and TRBV6-3, those segments were excluded. Compared with the roughly 670-donor mean, donors in an Asian-associated ancestry cluster had fewer N-insertions in productive TCRs, according to a later genetic analysis. In a later analysis, most CMV-associated TCR beta chains were found to appear HLA-restricted, with HLA associations seemingly driven largely by CMV exposure. Specific HLA alleles were associated with over 15,000 TCR beta sequences at a false discovery rate of 0.05 in a later analysis.

Worth noting for this clone: There is no known antigen for this receptor.

Sequences SGHKS (CDR1) and YYEKEE (CDR2) are obtained from the germline V gene (reference sequence). The CDR3 has 16 amino acids, counting the end cysteine and phenylalanine. Only the CDR3 portion is preserved as DNA: 48 bases, with reading frame beginning at the first base. The germline V and J ends show losses of 4 bases and 2 bases respectively, and no gene match explains 9 bases of the junction. The library was prepared using the immunoSEQ multiplex PCR assay. For the multiplex PCR, a mixture combining 60 forward primers for TCR Vbeta segments and 13 reverse primers for TCR Jbeta segments was used. A multiplex PCR assay on genomic DNA amplified the CDR3 region of rearranged TCR beta genes. The amplified TCR beta libraries were sequenced on the Illumina HiSeq System as 87-base-pair reads. The authors' analysis ran thus. In a later analysis, 77 million or so unique TCR beta chains were counted across the roughly 610 repertoires, and about 9.9 million of these chains were shared by at least two donors. Raw reads were error-corrected and collapsed into unique sequences with a nearest-neighbor algorithm that merged closely related sequences to remove PCR and sequencing errors. V, D and J gene segments were assigned by aligning CDR3 sequences to IMGT reference sequences. For a sequence to be retained, at least a six-nucleotide match to both a V gene segment and a J gene segment was required. A rearrangement counted as productive if the CDR3 had no stop codons and remained in frame with V and J, and every other rearrangement counted as non-productive. Following IMGT convention, CDR3 was defined as the stretch from the second conserved V-encoded cysteine up to the conserved J-encoded phenylalanine. Sequences without an unambiguous match to a single V gene segment were excluded from the earlier analysis of 500 to 700 of the donors. An earlier analysis of 500 to 600 of the donors classified V segments as functional when productive rearrangements were above 56.7% and as segregating when the standard deviation between donors was above 5%. A statistical classification framework was built to diagnose cytomegalovirus status from the catalog of TCR beta chain sequences. In a later analysis, TCR nucleotide sequences were compared against IMGT/GENE-DB human TR gene sequences so that V and J genes could be assigned. A later analysis assigned CDR3 sequences and most-parsimonious VDJ recombination scenarios with the TCRdist pipeline. In a later analysis, each TCR beta chain was defined by its CDR3 amino acid sequence together with its V-gene family, and reads lacking a unique V-gene family were excluded. In a later analysis, around 650 highly shared, low-generation-probability nucleotide sequences were removed to address suspected cross-contamination and a sequencing artifact. A later analysis calculated a clonal expansion index for each public chain from normalized within-repertoire ranks of inferred template counts. In a later analysis, generation probabilities were computed with a VDJ recombination model fitted to out-of-frame rearrangements, and the resulting probabilities were checked against IGoR. In a later analysis, hypergeometric tests were used to score TCR-TCR, TCR-HLA and TCR-CMV co-occurrence, with a repertoire-size bias correction applied to TCR pairs. A later analysis estimated false discovery rates by permuting HLA or CMV assignments 20 times. In a later analysis, co-occurring TCRs were grouped using DBSCAN, with TCRdist sequence similarity added in when clustering inside HLA-allele-positive subsets. For co-occurrence clustering, repertoires with fewer than 30,000 or more than 120,000 public chains were excluded, along with 5 or 6 repertoires with anomalous nucleotide sharing. In TCRdb, the immuneACCESS table is reduced to in-frame sequences with V and J assigned. These tables do not hold every clone; where another copy was compared, an unresolved V gene accounts for under half, and the others remain unexplained. The V and J calls and the clone size are those of that table, but D and trimming were determined from the DNA. This specimen's table enumerates 200,000 or so clones. Approximately 0.74% of the sample is in the top ten clones.

The cohort was made up of 666 healthy bone marrow donors. Cohort members were all nominally healthy when sampled, although unrecorded immune exposures were likely present. The donor was CMV seronegative and belonged to the group of more than 300 seronegative cohort members. A peripheral blood sample was collected from each donor, and TCR beta sequencing was performed on peripheral blood mononuclear cells. The Qiagen DNeasy Blood Extraction Kit was used to extract genomic DNA from the blood cell samples. The rearranged segments are TRBV5-5 and TRBJ2-3, and 8 junction bases match TRBD1. The source is a boy aged 5-17 years in good health and CMV-seronegative. Sequenced material: PBMCs. This receptor carries the CDR3 CASSPIQGAVTDTQYF. In nucleotide form, the sequence is TGTGCCAGCAGCCCTATTCAGGGGGCAGTCACAGATACGCAGTATTTT. Reference TRBV5-5 and TRBJ2-3 proteins supply the regions before and after the CDR3; the full variable domain is: DAGVTQSPTHLIKTRGQQVTLRCSPISGHKSVSWYQQVLGQGPQFIFQYYEKEERGRGNFPDRFSARQFPNYSSELNVNALLLGDSALYLCASSPIQGAVTDTQYFGPGTRLTVL.